The 8 T cell receptor beta chains below come from one sample, sequenced in a study of T cell responses to AZD1222 COVID-19 vaccine (dated by TCRdb to the early 2020s). Library prep was done by the immunoSEQ multiplex PCR assay. TCRdb stores this immuneACCESS table with in-frame sequences only. Part of the clones is absent; in the studies checked, under half of the shortfall reflects unresolved V genes, and no reason is known for the rest. Recorded for this sample are about 150,000 clones; about 93% of them occurred a single time. The ten largest clones add up to about 5% of the sample. This sample's time point label indicates: baseline before first vaccination. The material sequenced was peripheral blood, taken on day 0 of AZD1222 vaccination. These receptors were obtained from an adult in good health.

This clone was counted a few times. The chain employs TRBV7-2 and TRBJ2-5; D gene unclear. This CDR3 contains 16 residues. With 2 bases removed from V and 7 bases from J, the gap between germline ends came to 20 bases. Per germline, CDR1 SGHTA and CDR2 FQGNSA. Here the CDR3 reads CASSLYSGIGSRTQYF. The CDR3 DNA is TGTGCCAGCAGCTTATATTCCGGCATAGGCAGTAGGACCCAGTACTTC.

V is TRBV7-9 and J is TRBJ2-1; TRBD2 agrees at 7 bases. The CDR3 has 16 residues. CDR1 SEHNR and CDR2 FQNEAQ come from the germline V gene (reference sequence). The V gene end was trimmed by 8 bases and the J gene end by 8 bases; junction bases not matched to a gene: 18. The CDR3 DNA follows: TGTGCCAGCGCATCCACGGGGGGTACGGGTAGGGATGAGCAGTTCTTC. It encodes CASASTGGTGRDEQFF.

V gene TRBV30 combines with J gene TRBJ2-5; D is uncertain. This CDR3 has 13 amino acids. Trimming removed 2 bases at V and 2 bases at J, with 9 bases between. From germline, CDR1 is GTSNPN and CDR2 SVGIG (reference sequence). CDR3 sequence reads: CAWSRQPQETQYF. The CDR3 DNA sequence: TGTGCCTGGAGTAGGCAGCCTCAAGAGACCCAGTACTTC.

The rearrangement joins TRBV4-3 to TRBJ2-1; D is perhaps TRBD2 (6 bases). Germline V gives CDR1 LGHNA, CDR2 YSLEER. The CDR3 has 15 residues. Trimming left V 6 bases short and J 0 bases short, with 12 bases between. The CDR3 coding sequence is TGCGCCAGCAGTCCCCAGGAGGGCTCCTACAATGAGCAGTTCTTC. It translates to CASSPQEGSYNEQFF.

This clone occurred once. The chain combines TRBV29-1 with TRBJ1-1, with D maybe TRBD1 (6 bases). Per germline, CDR1 SQVTM and CDR2 ANQGSEA. CDR3 length equals 17 residues. Deletions cut 0 bases from V and 5 bases from J, with 22 bases between. CDR3 loop: CSVEDLFGLGARTEAFF. CDR3 DNA sequence: TGCAGCGTTGAAGATCTCTTTGGGCTGGGGGCGAGGACTGAAGCTTTCTTT.

This rearrangement joins TRBV6-2 or TRBV6-3 to TRBJ2-7; the D is unclear. The ends were cut back, 0 bases at V and 6 bases at J, with 6 bases in the middle. This CDR3 has 12 amino acids. CDR1 MNHEY and CDR2 SVGEGT come from the germline V gene. DNA for the CDR3: TGTGCCAGCAGTTACTCCCTGGTCGAGCAGTACTTC. Residues: CASSYSLVEQYF.

The rearrangement links TRBV7-9 to TRBJ2-3; TRBD2 matches 8 bases. Germline V gene data show CDR1 as SEHNR and CDR2 as FQNEAQ (reference sequence). The CDR3 has 16 amino acids. The V and J ends lost 5 bases and 0 bases, in that order; junction bases with no gene match: 7. CDR3 in DNA: TGTGCCAGCAGCGCCGGGACTAGTTATAGCACAGATACGCAGTATTTT. Encoded protein: CASSAGTSYSTDTQYF.

The J gene is TRBJ1-2, the V gene TRBV28; D ambiguous. The CDR3 extends over 12 amino acids. Germline assignment: CDR1 MDHEN and CDR2 SYDVKM. The ends were cut back, 4 bases at V and 4 bases at J, with 7 bases in the middle. CDR3 protein: CASSSWAYGYTF. The CDR3 DNA follows: TGTGCCAGCAGTTCCTGGGCCTATGGCTACACCTTC.